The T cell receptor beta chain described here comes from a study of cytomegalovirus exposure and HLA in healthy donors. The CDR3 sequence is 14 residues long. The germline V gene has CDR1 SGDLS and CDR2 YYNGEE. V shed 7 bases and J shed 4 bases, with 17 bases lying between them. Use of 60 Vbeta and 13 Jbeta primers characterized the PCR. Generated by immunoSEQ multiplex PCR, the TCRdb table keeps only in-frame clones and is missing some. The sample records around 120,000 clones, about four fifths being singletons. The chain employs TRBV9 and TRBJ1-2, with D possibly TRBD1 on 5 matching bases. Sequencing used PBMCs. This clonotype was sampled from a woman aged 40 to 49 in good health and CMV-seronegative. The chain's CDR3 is CASGPGGGSYGYTF. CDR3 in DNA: TGTGCCAGCGGTCCCGGGGGGGGGAGCTATGGCTACACCTTC.